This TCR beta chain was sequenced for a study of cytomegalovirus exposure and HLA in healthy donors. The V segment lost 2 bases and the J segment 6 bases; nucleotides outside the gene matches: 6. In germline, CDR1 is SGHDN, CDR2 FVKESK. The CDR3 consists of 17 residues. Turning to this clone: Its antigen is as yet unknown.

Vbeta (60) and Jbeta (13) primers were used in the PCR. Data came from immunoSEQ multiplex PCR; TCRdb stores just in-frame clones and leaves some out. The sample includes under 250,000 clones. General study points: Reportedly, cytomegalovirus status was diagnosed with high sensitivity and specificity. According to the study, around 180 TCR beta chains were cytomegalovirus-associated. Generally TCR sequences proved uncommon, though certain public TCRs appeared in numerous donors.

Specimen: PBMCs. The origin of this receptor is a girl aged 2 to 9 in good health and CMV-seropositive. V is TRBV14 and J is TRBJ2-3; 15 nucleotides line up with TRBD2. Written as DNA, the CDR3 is TGTGCCAGCAGCCAACGAAGGACTAGCGGGGGGGCCGATACGCAGTATTTT. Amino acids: CASSQRRTSGGADTQYF.